This T cell receptor beta chain was captured by sequencing in a study of cytomegalovirus exposure and HLA in healthy donors. Across the whole study: Some 200 million T cells yielded approximately 110 million unique TCR beta sequences in earlier analysis. Early released data had about 80 million unique TCRs, all coming from HLA-typed donors.

The PCR contained 60 Vbeta and 13 Jbeta primers. Sequenced by immunoSEQ multiplex PCR; TCRdb stores in-frame clones only, minus some. The sample has 150,000 to 200,000 clones, roughly 87% seen once; the top ten hold around 0.99%. Concerning this clone: Its antigen remains unknown.

Study-wide results and caveats: In a later analysis, V- and J-gene trimming of beta chains associated with a DCLRE1C missense variant, replicated independently. Presence/absence analyses rested on an assumption that sequencing depth was roughly uniform across donors.

This receptor was obtained from a boy aged 2 to 10 in good health and CMV-seronegative. What was sequenced was PBMCs.

The CDR3 protein is CASIGGADTQYF. CDR3 bases: TGTGCCAGCATCGGGGGGGCAGATACGCAGTATTTT. V and J are TRBV5-4 and TRBJ2-3, with TRBD2 matching 8 bases. The CDR3 has 12 residues. The V and J ends lost 6 bases and 4 bases, in that order; junction bases with no gene match: 1. CDR1 SGHNT and CDR2 YYREEE come from the germline V gene (reference sequence).